Sequencing of this T cell receptor (beta chain) was carried out in a study of T cell repertoires in cytomegalovirus infection (dated by TCRdb to between 2017 and 2020). Concerning the study at large: Recently identified HLA-C-restricted CMV epitopes, whose presentation resists viral immunomodulation, were targeted by peptide stimulations together with well-studied HLA-B-restricted epitopes. Donor HLA type was relevant to the analysis, because carriage of CMV infection together with the matching HLA type was indicated by public TCR beta signatures.

There are many counts of this clonotype. The clone's antigen remains unknown. Nothing much larger sits one base from this clone, and base qualities are not available. Its CDR3 holds 14 amino acids, cysteine through phenylalanine. Only CDR3 DNA remains: 42 bases, in frame from the first base. V and J lose 1 base and 9 bases, and a span of 16 bases separates them. CDR1 and CDR2 are read off the germline V gene as SGHTA and FQGNSA. What the work shows at the level of the full study, not this receptor alone: In the ex vivo response, HLA-C-restricted CMV-specific TCR beta clonotypes were dominant, and in two of eight donors the single most frequent clonotype came from this HLA-C-restricted group. Carriers of CMV infection plus the relevant HLA type were discriminated by the cumulative frequency of public TCR beta family members in the study cohort and in an independent approximately 400-donor cohort.

The reads were generated on an Illumina HiSeq 1500. TCRdb's own reprocessing of the public reads used fastp at Q25 and MiXCR and kept productive beta chains. Rows matching on CDR3 protein sequence are summarized as one entry with the most common DNA and genes. This sample holds under 850,000 distinct CDR3 sequences; 33% were observed only once. The ten top clones hold over 15% of the sample. The sample's treatment or condition, from its label and the paper: in vitro stimulation with specific CMV peptide epitopes to enrich CMV-specific T cells. This TCR was recovered from a human donor in good health (CMV status not recorded). Some clones in this sample may be carry-over from other donors' samples. The rearrangement combines TRBV7-2 with TRBJ2-7, and TRBD1 may be the D gene, going by 5 matching bases. The input for sequencing was cultured PBMCs, taken from culture after CMV antigen stimulation. The DNA sequence is TGTGCCAGCAGCTTAGTAGCCAGGGTAAAGGTGCAGTACTTC. Its amino acids are CASSLVARVKVQYF.